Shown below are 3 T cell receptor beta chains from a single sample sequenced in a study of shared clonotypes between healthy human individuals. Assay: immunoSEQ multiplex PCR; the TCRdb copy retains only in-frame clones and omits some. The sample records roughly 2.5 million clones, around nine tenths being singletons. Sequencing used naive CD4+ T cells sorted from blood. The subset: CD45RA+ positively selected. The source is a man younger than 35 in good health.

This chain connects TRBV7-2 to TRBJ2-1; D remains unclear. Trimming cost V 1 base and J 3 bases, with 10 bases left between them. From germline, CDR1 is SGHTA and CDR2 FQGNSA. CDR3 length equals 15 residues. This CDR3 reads CASSLELSGYNEQFF. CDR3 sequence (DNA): TGTGCCAGCAGCTTAGAACTATCCGGCTACAATGAGCAGTTCTTC.

CDR3: CASSQRTAYQPQHF. The CDR3 DNA reads TGCGCCAGCAGCCAAAGGACTGCCTATCAGCCCCAGCATTTT. The genes are TRBV4-1 and TRBJ1-5, with unresolved D. The germline V gene has CDR1 MGHRA and CDR2 YSYEKL. V was clipped by 2 bases and J by 5 bases, with 10 bases between them. The CDR3 is 14 amino acids.

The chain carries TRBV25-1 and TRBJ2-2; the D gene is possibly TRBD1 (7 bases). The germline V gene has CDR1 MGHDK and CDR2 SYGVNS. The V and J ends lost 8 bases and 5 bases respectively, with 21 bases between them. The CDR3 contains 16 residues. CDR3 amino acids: CASQTGAGGSTGELFF. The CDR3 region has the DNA TGTGCCAGCCAAACGGGGGCAGGGGGTAGTACCGGGGAGCTGTTTTTT.